Each of the 14 T cell receptor beta chains below was sequenced from the same sample in a study of cytomegalovirus exposure and HLA in healthy donors. The PCR employed 60 Vbeta primers together with 13 Jbeta primers. The data were produced by immunoSEQ multiplex PCR, yet TCRdb's version contains in-frame clones alone and is incomplete. The sample has about 120,000 clones; around 77% are singletons. The sample consisted of PBMCs. Source of these receptors: a man aged 35 to 55 in good health and CMV-seropositive.

This clone was seen just once. The genes are TRBV2 and TRBJ2-1, with TRBD2 identical over 12 bases. CDR3 size: 16 residues. Germline assignment: CDR1 SNHLY and CDR2 FYNNEI. The trim removed 7 bases at V and 0 bases at J, leaving 4 bases unmatched. This chain's CDR3 is CASMTSGGPSYNEQFF. Written as DNA, the CDR3 is TGTGCCAGCATGACTAGCGGGGGACCCTCCTACAATGAGCAGTTCTTC. Filled out from reference TRBV2 and TRBJ2-1, the complete variable domain reads EPEVTQTPSHQVTQMGQEVILRCVPISNHLYFYWYRQILGQKVEFLVSFYNNEISEKSEIFDDQFSVERPDGSNFTLKIRSTKLEDSAMYFCASMTSGGPSYNEQFFGPGTRLTVL.

The chain couples TRBV18 to TRBJ1-2, with D maybe TRBD1 (5 bases). There are 14 residues in the CDR3. With 3 bases removed from V and 2 bases from J, the gap between germline ends came to 10 bases. CDR1 is KGHSH and CDR2 is LQKENI in the germline V gene. The CDR3 sequence: CASSPAGKNYGYTF. CDR3 in DNA: TGTGCCAGCTCACCGGCAGGGAAGAACTATGGCTACACCTTC.

V gene TRBV29-1 combines with J gene TRBJ2-3, with D unresolved. Trimming took 6 bases from V and 1 from J, leaving 11 bases between them. CDR1 and CDR2 from the germline V gene are SQVTM and ANQGSEA. This CDR3 comprises 13 residues. DNA of the CDR3: TGCAGCGTCAGATTTTCAGGCACAGATACGCAGTATTTT. This sequence encodes CSVRFSGTDTQYF.

This clone was observed a few times. The chain joins TRBV5-4 to TRBJ2-7, with TRBD2 matching over 8 bases. Germline CDR1 is SGHNT and CDR2 is YYREEE (reference sequence). This CDR3 region has 18 residues. J was trimmed by 6 bases and V by 3 bases; bases with no gene match: 20. CDR3 coding DNA: TGTGCCAGCAGCTCCGAAATCACCGCGGGGGGAAAAAGAATCGAGCAGTACTTC. It codes for CASSSEITAGGKRIEQYF.

The genes are TRBV9 and TRBJ2-3, with a possible D match to TRBD2 (6 bases). There are 16 residues in the CDR3. Germline loops: CDR1 SGDLS, CDR2 YYNGEE. Deletions cut 3 bases from V and 3 bases from J, with 17 bases between. The CDR3 DNA reads as TGTGCCAGCAGCGCCCCGGGACTCGGCGGAACAGATACGCAGTATTTT. Amino acid sequence: CASSAPGLGGTDTQYF.

V usage is TRBV5-4 and J usage is TRBJ1-6; D unclear. The V and J ends lost 5 bases and 14 bases respectively, with 14 bases between them. This CDR3 spans 12 amino acids. Germline V gives CDR1 SGHNT, CDR2 YYREEE (reference sequence). Here the CDR3 DNA reads TGTGCCAGCAGTTCCGGTGACATCACCCTCCACTTT. Amino acids: CASSSGDITLHF.

The chain has TRBV7-9 and TRBJ2-7; possibly TRBD1 for D (5 bases). CDR3 length equals 14 residues. V lost 9 bases and J 5 bases, leaving 20 bases between the germline ends. Looked up from germline, CDR1 is SEHNR and CDR2 is FQNEAQ (reference sequence). CDR3 amino acids: CASHRTQGAHEQYF. CDR3 in DNA: TGTGCCAGTCATCGAACTCAGGGCGCCCACGAGCAGTACTTC.

On this clone: The sample contains more than one DNA sequence encoding this CDR3. The chain couples TRBV7-3 to TRBJ2-5, with TRBD1 identical over 9 bases. TRBJ2-7 matches the DNA end more closely, so the J call is doubtful. Germline-derived CDR1 and CDR2 are SGHTA and FQGTGA. The length of the CDR3 is 13 residues. The CDR3 DNA follows: TGTGCCAGCAGCTTGGACAGGGGCTACGAGCAGTACTTC. It yields the protein CASSLDRGYEQYF.

V usage is TRBV5-1 and J usage is TRBJ2-7, with 7 bases that match TRBD1. V gave up 5 bases and J gave up 5 bases; unmatched junction bases: 13. Germline-derived CDR1 and CDR2 are SGHRS and YFSETQ. This CDR3 is built from 15 residues. CDR3 DNA sequence: TGCGCCAGCAGTAAGACAGGGTCTAGAATTGACGAGCAGTACTTC. Translation gives CASSKTGSRIDEQYF.

V and J are TRBV2 and TRBJ2-1; 13 bases are a match to TRBD2. This CDR3 is 15 amino acids long. J lost 4 bases, V lost 6 bases, and 3 bases had no gene match. Germline CDR1 SNHLY, CDR2 FYNNEI. The CDR3 DNA is TGTGCCAGCAGCGCGACTAGCGGGGGGTACAATGAGCAGTTCTTC. It encodes CASSATSGGYNEQFF.

V and J are TRBV28 and TRBJ1-4; no clear D. Per the germline V gene, CDR1 is MDHEN and CDR2 is SYDVKM. The ends were cut back, 3 bases at V and 6 bases at J, with 14 bases in the middle. The CDR3 consists of 15 residues. The CDR3 DNA follows: TGTGCCAGCAGTTTTCCCGGGGTAGGAGATGAAAAACTGTTTTTT. This sequence encodes CASSFPGVGDEKLFF.

The chain recombines TRBV5-6 with TRBJ2-3; D may be TRBD1 (6 bases). This CDR3 has 15 amino acids. V was cut by 3 bases and J by 2 bases, with 13 bases left in between. CDR1 is SGHDT and CDR2 is YYEEEE in the germline V gene. CDR3 DNA: TGTGCCAGCAGCTCAGGGGTTTTGGTCACAGATACGCAGTATTTT. Its translation is CASSSGVLVTDTQYF. Filled out from reference TRBV5-6 and TRBJ2-3, the complete variable domain reads DAGVTQSPTHLIKTRGQQVTLRCSPKSGHDTVSWYQQALGQGPQFIFQYYEEEERQRGNFPDRFSGHQFPNYSSELNVNALLLGDSALYLCASSSGVLVTDTQYFGPGTRLTVL.

V gene TRBV4-3 combines with J gene TRBJ2-3; D may be TRBD1 (6 bases). Trimming removed 0 bases from V and 8 bases from J, with 21 bases in between. CDR1 is LGHNA, CDR2 YSLEER, per germline. This CDR3 is 17 amino acids long. The CDR3 nucleotides are TGCGCCAGCAGCCAAGATCGGAGGACAGACCCCCTTGGTACGCAGTATTTT. Residues: CASSQDRRTDPLGTQYF.

The chain joins TRBV7-9 to TRBJ2-6; 12 bases agree with TRBD1. Germline V CDR1 and CDR2: SEHNR, FQNEAQ (reference sequence). CDR3 length: 18 residues. With V trimmed by 4 bases and J by 0 bases, 4 bases remained unmatched. The CDR3 protein is CASSSGTGGPSGANVLTF. The CDR3 bases are TGTGCCAGCAGCTCCGGGACAGGGGGCCCCTCTGGGGCCAACGTCCTGACTTTC.